These T cell receptor beta chains were read from a single sample in a study of cytomegalovirus exposure and HLA in healthy donors. TCRdb's table, derived via immunoSEQ multiplex PCR, lists solely in-frame clones and lacks some. This sample has about 160,000 clones, with about 82% found just once. The material sequenced was PBMCs. These receptors were collected from a young woman in good health and CMV-seropositive. Each CDR3 is given with its conserved first and last residue. A D gene is named only where the DNA matches it firmly. Size tells how often a clone was seen (once, few, many) or the class of an expanded clone, and some rows leave it out.

NA,TRBJ1-3,NA,TRBV7-8,TGTGCCAGCAGCTTAGTAGTCACAGGCTCTGGAAACACCATATATTTT,CASSLVVTGSGNTIYF
NA,TRBJ1-5,NA,TRBV4-3,TGCGCCAGCAGCCAGGGCCACATGAGCCAGCCCCAGCATTTT,CASSQGHMSQPQHF
few,TRBJ2-2,NA,TRBV6-6,TGTGCCAGCAGTTCCGCTAGCACCGGGGAGCTGTTTTTT,CASSSASTGELFF
few,TRBJ1-3,TRBD1,TRBV7-9,TGTGCCAGCAGCTTAAGCGGGACAGGGCTAGGAAACACCATATATTTT,CASSLSGTGLGNTIYF
NA,TRBJ2-1,NA,TRBV15,TGTGCCACCAGCAGAGACCGGGCGGGGGCTCACAATGAGCAGTTCTTC,CATSRDRAGAHNEQFF
NA,TRBJ2-3,NA,TRBV7-2,TGTGCCAGCAGCGCTAGCCTGGGGGATACGCAGTATTTT,CASSASLGDTQYF
NA,TRBJ1-3,NA,TRBV6-5,TGTGCCAGCAGTACGGGGTCTACTGGAAACACCATATATTTT,CASSTGSTGNTIYF
NA,TRBJ1-2,NA,TRBV7-9,TGTGCCAGCAGCTTATCAGGGTATGGCTACACCTTC,CASSLSGYGYTF
NA,TRBJ1-1,NA,TRBV5-1,TGCGCCAGCAGCTTGGACAGAAGGAACACTGAAGCTTTCTTT,CASSLDRRNTEAFF
few,TRBJ2-7,NA,TRBV4-3,TGCGCCAGCAGCCAAGATTATGTCAGGTCCTACGAGCAGTACTTC,CASSQDYVRSYEQYF
NA,TRBJ2-3,TRBD2,TRBV5-1,TGCGCCAGCACCGAACTAGCGGGGAGCACAGATACGCAGTATTTT,CASTELAGSTDTQYF
NA,TRBJ2-7,NA,TRBV9,TGTGCCAGCAGCGTAGCGCAGGGAACGGGCTACGAGCAGTACTTC,CASSVAQGTGYEQYF
NA,TRBJ2-2,NA,TRBV7-2,TGTGCCAGCAGCCGGCAGGGAGGCACCGGGGAGCTGTTTTTT,CASSRQGGTGELFF
few,TRBJ1-1,TRBD1,TRBV5-1,TGCGCCAGCAGCTTGGCTGGACAGGGAGCAAACACTGAAGCTTTCTTT,CASSLAGQGANTEAFF
NA,TRBJ2-7,NA,TRBV5-1,TGCGCCAGCAGCTTGGGGCAGGGCGCCTACGAGCAGTACTTC,CASSLGQGAYEQYF
NA,TRBJ1-1,NA,TRBV5-1,TGCGCCAGCAGCTTGGGCTACGGGGGGAACACTGAAGCTTTCTTT,CASSLGYGGNTEAFF
NA,TRBJ2-3,NA,TRBV5-6,TGTGCCAGCAGTTATGTCCTAAGGGGGGGAGCGGATACGCAGTATTTT,CASSYVLRGGADTQYF
NA,TRBJ1-6,TRBD1,TRBV9,TGTGCCAGCAGCCTTAGGACAGGCCTTTCACCCCTCCACTTT,CASSLRTGLSPLHF
once,TRBJ1-2,NA,TRBV5-6,TGTGCCAGCAGCCGTACGACAGCATTCTATGGCTACACCTTC,CASSRTTAFYGYTF
NA,TRBJ1-1,TRBD1,TRBV28,TGTGCCAGCAGTTTAACAGGGGCGAACACTGAAGCTTTCTTT,CASSLTGANTEAFF
NA,TRBJ2-3,NA,TRBV6-6,TGTGCCAGCAGTTCGCAGGTGGACACAGATACGCAGTATTTT,CASSSQVDTDTQYF
NA,TRBJ2-3,NA,TRBV7-3,TGTGCCAGCAGCCCCAAAGGGGGGGTTGGGGATACGCAGTATTTT,CASSPKGGVGDTQYF
NA,TRBJ1-2,TRBD1,TRBV5-1,TGCGCCAGCAGTCCAGGGGGTAATGGCTACACCTTC,CASSPGGNGYTF
NA,TRBJ2-7,TRBD1,TRBV18,TGTGCCAGCTCACTAAACAGGGGGAAAGGCGACGAGCAGTACTTC,CASSLNRGKGDEQYF
NA,TRBJ2-3,NA,TRBV5-1,TGCGCCAGCAGCTTGGCGTCCCCCACAGATACGCAGTATTTT,CASSLASPTDTQYF
NA,TRBJ2-5,TRBD2,TRBV5-1,TGCGCCAGCAGCTTGGCTAGCGGGGGCCAAGAGACCCAGTACTTC,CASSLASGGQETQYF
NA,TRBJ1-1,NA,TRBV28,TGTGCCAGCAGCCTCACAGGGATCACTGAAGCTTTCTTT,CASSLTGITEAFF
NA,TRBJ1-2,TRBD1,TRBV6-5,TGTGCCAGCAGTAGGGGACAGGAGTTCCTCTATGGCTACACCTTC,CASSRGQEFLYGYTF
NA,TRBJ2-1,NA,TRBV7-9,TGTGCCAGCAGCCCCTGGGGTGCTAGGGGCCTCTCCTACAATGAGCAGTTCTTC,CASSPWGARGLSYNEQFF
NA,TRBJ2-5,TRBD1,TRBV11-2,TGTGCCAGCAGCTTAGGGGTAAATTACAGGGGCCAAGAGACCCAGTACTTC,CASSLGVNYRGQETQYF
NA,TRBJ2-5,TRBD2,TRBV5-1,TGCGCCAGCAGCTTAATTGCGGGGGGTCAAGAGACCCAGTACTTC,CASSLIAGGQETQYF
NA,TRBJ2-2,TRBD2,TRBV15,TGTGCCACCAGCATGGGACTAGGGCTTGGGGACACCGGGGAGCTGTTTTTT,CATSMGLGLGDTGELFF
once,TRBJ2-7,NA,TRBV4-3,TGCGCCAGCAGCCAAGATGATACGGGGAGCTCCTACGAGCAGTACTTC,CASSQDDTGSSYEQYF
NA,TRBJ2-7,TRBD2,TRBV4-3,TGCGCCAGCAGCAAGAAGGCGGGGGGCCTCTCGGGCGAGCAGTACTTC,CASSKKAGGLSGEQYF
few,TRBJ2-7,NA,TRBV4-2,TGTGCCAGCAGCCAAGTCGGCAGGGCTATCGAGCAGTACTTC,CASSQVGRAIEQYF
NA,TRBJ1-1,NA,TRBV4-2,TGTGCCAGCAGCCATGTGACGGAGATGAACACTGAAGCTTTCTTT,CASSHVTEMNTEAFF
few,TRBJ1-5,NA,TRBV7-2,TGTGCCAGCAGCCTCGGACACATCAATCAGCCCCAGCATTTT,CASSLGHINQPQHF
NA,TRBJ1-1,NA,TRBV19,TGTGCCAGTAGTATCCCGACACAGAAAGCTTTCTTT,CASSIPTQKAFF
once,TRBJ1-1,TRBD1,TRBV4-3,TGCGCCAGCAGCCATATTGACAGGGGAAAGCAAGCTTTCTTT,CASSHIDRGKQAFF
NA,TRBJ2-6,NA,TRBV11-1,TGTGCCAGCAGGCTCAGGGTAGCTGGGGCCAACGTCCTGACTTTC,CASRLRVAGANVLTF
NA,TRBJ2-5,TRBD2,TRBV11-2,TGTGCCAGCAGCTCCCGGCGGGGGGATAGGGAGACCCAGTACTTC,CASSSRRGDRETQYF
NA,TRBJ1-4,NA,TRBV7-9,TGTGCCAGCAGCTTTTCCGCGAGACTAGTCGATGAAAAACTGTTTTTT,CASSFSARLVDEKLFF
few,TRBJ1-1,NA,TRBV14,TGTGCCAGCAGCCCCCCCCGCAAGGGGCAGGGGACTGAAGCTTTCTTT,CASSPPRKGQGTEAFF
few,TRBJ2-3,TRBD1,TRBV28,TGTGCCAGCAGTTTAGAACAGGGGCCCTCTACGCAGTATTTT,CASSLEQGPSTQYF
NA,TRBJ1-2,NA,TRBV28,TGTGCCAGCAGTTTACGAGGTGGAGGCTATGGCTACACCTTC,CASSLRGGGYGYTF
once,TRBJ2-5,TRBD2,TRBV10-3,TGTGCCATCAGGAGTCGCCTAGCGGGGTTGACACGTGAAGAGACCCAGTACTTC,CAIRSRLAGLTREETQYF
NA,TRBJ2-5,TRBD1,TRBV4-3,TGCGCCAGCAGCCAAGGAGGACAGGGACGTGGGGAGACCCAGTACTTC,CASSQGGQGRGETQYF
few,TRBJ1-2,NA,TRBV9,TGTGCCAGCAGCGTACAGGGAGACGGGAGTAACTATGGCTACACCTTC,CASSVQGDGSNYGYTF
NA,TRBJ2-2,NA,TRBV7-3,TGTGCCAGCAGACCTAATTCGAACACCGGGGAGCTGTTTTTT,CASRPNSNTGELFF
NA,TRBJ1-4,TRBD1,TRBV10-3,TGTGCCATCGGCACACAGGGGTCTAATGAAAAACTGTTTTTT,CAIGTQGSNEKLFF
NA,TRBJ2-7,NA,TRBV7-9,TGTTCCAGCAGCGAGGGGGAGACAGCGTACTTC,CSSSEGETAYF
NA,TRBJ2-3,NA,TRBV11-2,TGTGCCAGCAGCCTGGCCTTTGGCACAGATACGCAGTATTTT,CASSLAFGTDTQYF
NA,TRBJ1-1,TRBD1,TRBV10-2,TGCGCCAGCAGTGGGAGGACAGGGGGCACTGAAGCTTTCTTT,CASSGRTGGTEAFF
NA,TRBJ1-4,NA,TRBV7-2,TGTGCCAGCAGCTTAGGGGGAGGCGAAAAACTGTTTTTT,CASSLGGGEKLFF